This T cell receptor (beta chain) came from a study of T cells in localized non-small cell lung cancer. This clone turned up a few times. What it recognizes is unknown. The data were produced by immunoSEQ multiplex PCR, yet TCRdb's version contains in-frame clones alone and is incomplete. The sample carries 2,000 or so clones, 24% recorded once. Overall study findings and caveats: Median roughly 57 top-100 tumor clones were shared with paired adjacent lung. Because only a single region of the tumor was sequenced, heterogeneity remains possible. T cell clonality was highest in uninvolved adjacent lung, above tumor. There was an association of higher blood T cell density with longer overall survival.

This TCR was recovered from a female donor aged 60 or older with stage I lung adenocarcinoma. The source was lung tumor tissue, collected before any cancer treatment.

For the CDR3, the DNA is TGTGCCAGCAGCGGACAGGGTGAAGTCACAGATACGCAGTATTTT. Amino acids: CASSGQGEVTDTQYF. The chain recombines TRBV9 with TRBJ2-3; 7 bases match TRBD1. Per the germline V gene, CDR1 is SGDLS and CDR2 is YYNGEE. Trimming removed 3 bases from V and 2 bases from J; junction bases left unmatched: 6. The CDR3 is 15 amino acids.